What follows are 28 T cell receptor beta chains derived from one specimen sequenced in a study of blood T cell repertoires in COVID-19. The method was immunoSEQ multiplex PCR; TCRdb's version includes in-frame clones alone and lacks a portion of them. The sample has 200,000 to 250,000 clones; around 81% are singletons. Sequencing was performed on peripheral blood. The receptors shown here come from a woman younger than 45 who had recovered from COVID-19.

The chain combines TRBV2 with TRBJ2-1; 13 nucleotides agree with TRBD2. The CDR3 runs 16 residues. Losses at the gene ends were 6 bases for V and 3 bases for J; bases not matched to a gene: 5. Germline loops: CDR1 SNHLY, CDR2 FYNNEI. The CDR3 coding sequence is TGTGCCAGCAGCGCTGGACTAGCGGGAGTCTACAATGAGCAGTTCTTC. Amino acids: CASSAGLAGVYNEQFF.

V and J are TRBV9 and TRBJ2-3; D is unclear. The CDR3 spans 14 residues. Trimming stripped 1 base from V and 4 bases from J, with 10 bases between. From germline, CDR1 is SGDLS and CDR2 YYNGEE. CDR3 DNA sequence: TGTGCCAGCAGCGTAAGGCACCGGGCAGATACGCAGTATTTT. Translated: CASSVRHRADTQYF.

This chain links TRBV3-1 (or the pseudogene TRBV3-2) with TRBJ1-6, with TRBD1 identical over 9 bases. Looked up from germline, CDR1 is LGHDT and CDR2 is YNNKEL (reference sequence). The CDR3 has 15 residues. With 4 bases clipped from V and 5 bases from J, the junction kept 3 bases outside the gene matches. CDR3 residues: CASSRRQGDNSPLHF. CDR3 nucleotides: TGTGCCAGCAGCCGGAGACAGGGGGATAATTCACCCCTCCACTTT.

The chain recombines TRBV19 with TRBJ2-1, with TRBD1 identical over 11 bases. Germline V gene data show CDR1 as LNHDA and CDR2 as SQIVND (reference sequence). The CDR3 runs 16 residues. The V and J ends lost 5 bases and 8 bases, in that order; junction bases with no gene match: 11. The CDR3 protein is CASSPIPGTGGDEQFF. The CDR3 nucleotides read TGTGCCAGTAGTCCTATCCCGGGGACAGGGGGGGATGAGCAGTTCTTC.

The V call is TRBV5-4, the J call TRBJ2-7; 9 bases are shared with TRBD2. The CDR3 spans 15 residues. With 0 bases clipped from V and 4 bases from J, the junction kept 5 bases outside the gene matches. CDR1 SGHNT and CDR2 YYREEE come from the germline V gene (reference sequence). The CDR3 reads CASSLALAGTYEQYF. Written as DNA, the CDR3 is TGTGCCAGCAGCTTGGCGCTAGCGGGAACGTACGAGCAGTACTTC.

This clone has a single count. V is TRBV3-1 (or the pseudogene TRBV3-2) and J is TRBJ2-1; 11 nucleotides agree with TRBD2. The CDR3 is made up of 17 amino acids. The V gene's germline CDR1 is LGHDT and CDR2 YNNKEL (reference sequence). V shed 0 bases and J 4 bases; nucleotides not matched to a gene: 5. The CDR3 sequence is CASSQDQLAGAYNEQFF. The CDR3 nucleotides are TGTGCCAGCAGCCAAGACCAACTAGCGGGAGCATACAATGAGCAGTTCTTC.

J is TRBJ2-3 and V is TRBV10-3; 7 nucleotides match TRBD2. The CDR3 is 15 amino acids. Germline CDR1 ENHRY, CDR2 SYGVKD. V gave up 3 bases and J gave up 6 bases; unmatched junction bases: 9. The CDR3 DNA sequence: TGTGCCATCAGTGACGGGCTAGCGGTAAGGGATACGCAGTATTTT. Protein product: CAISDGLAVRDTQYF.

This clone showed up just a few times. The chain is built from TRBV9 and TRBJ1-3; no reliable D call. The CDR3 runs 14 residues. Germline V gene data show CDR1 as SGDLS and CDR2 as YYNGEE. Deletions cut 2 bases from V and 0 bases from J, with 6 bases between. The CDR3 reads CASSVDFSGNTIYF. CDR3 DNA sequence: TGTGCCAGCAGCGTCGACTTCTCTGGAAACACCATATATTTT.

This clone has just a few counts. This chain links TRBV19 with TRBJ2-1, with 14 bases lining up with TRBD2. The CDR3 totals 16 residues. V was pared by 3 bases and J by 5 bases, with 3 bases of the junction left unmatched. Looked up from germline, CDR1 is LNHDA and CDR2 is SQIVND (reference sequence). For the CDR3, the DNA is TGTGCCAGTAGTATCGGACTAGCGGGAGGACACAATGAGCAGTTCTTC. Its translation: CASSIGLAGGHNEQFF.

V is TRBV6-5 and J is TRBJ2-7; 11 nucleotides match TRBD1. Germline V gene data show CDR1 as MNHEY and CDR2 as SVGAGI. The V segment lost 6 bases and the J segment 6 bases; nucleotides outside the gene matches: 7. The length of the CDR3 is 14 residues. The CDR3 bases are TGTGCCAGCAGCAAAAGGACAGGGGGCGGCGAGCAGTACTTC. It yields the protein CASSKRTGGGEQYF.

This clone has only one observation. The chain joins TRBV24-1 to TRBJ2-1; 8 bases match TRBD1. V shed 3 bases and J 7 bases; nucleotides not matched to a gene: 13. The CDR3 is 17 amino acids. CDR1 is KGHDR, CDR2 SFDVKD, per germline. CDR3 sequence reads: CATSDPRQGIGRNEQFF. CDR3 coding DNA: TGTGCCACCAGTGATCCAAGACAGGGGATAGGGAGGAATGAGCAGTTCTTC.

V usage is TRBV9 and J usage is TRBJ2-1, with D perhaps TRBD2 (6 bases). There are 14 residues in the CDR3. The germline V gene has CDR1 SGDLS and CDR2 YYNGEE. Trimming took off 4 bases at V and 1 base at J, with 9 bases between the two ends. The DNA of the CDR3 is TGTGCCAGCAGCCTAGCGTCGTCCTACAATGAGCAGTTCTTC. As protein: CASSLASSYNEQFF.

The chain couples TRBV28 to TRBJ2-7, with D possibly TRBD1 on 6 matching bases. Trimming took off 6 bases at V and 5 bases at J, with 14 bases between the two ends. Looked up from germline, CDR1 is MDHEN and CDR2 is SYDVKM. CDR3 length equals 13 residues. CDR3 loop: CASRSTGTHEQYF. CDR3 nucleotide sequence: TGTGCCAGCAGGAGTACAGGGACCCACGAGCAGTACTTC.

The chain recombines TRBV9 with TRBJ2-1; no clear D. Per germline, CDR1 SGDLS and CDR2 YYNGEE. Trimming pared 3 bases from V and 0 bases from J, leaving 10 bases between. This CDR3 is built from 15 residues. CDR3 in amino acids: CASSDKQSSYNEQFF. The DNA for the CDR3 is TGTGCCAGCAGCGACAAACAGAGCTCCTACAATGAGCAGTTCTTC.

The chain is built from TRBV14 and TRBJ2-1; 7 bases line up with TRBD1. In germline, CDR1 is SGHDN, CDR2 FVKESK. This CDR3 spans 12 amino acids. Unmatched junction bases numbered 6, after V lost 4 bases and J lost 12 bases. This chain's CDR3 is CASSPGRDRQFF. The CDR3 region has the DNA TGTGCCAGCAGCCCCGGCCGGGACAGGCAGTTCTTC.

The genes are TRBV20-1 and TRBJ2-7; D is possibly TRBD1 (6 bases). Per germline, CDR1 DFQATT and CDR2 SNEGSKA (reference sequence). The V gene lost 3 bases and the J gene lost 2 bases, with 11 bases spanning the gap. The CDR3 totals 13 residues. CDR3 residues: CSASRQGPYEQYF. CDR3 sequence (DNA): TGCAGTGCTAGTCGGCAGGGGCCCTACGAGCAGTACTTC.

The J gene is TRBJ1-2, the V gene TRBV3-1 (or the pseudogene TRBV3-2); perhaps TRBD1 as D (6 bases). The V gene lost 5 bases and the J gene lost 2 bases, with 15 bases spanning the gap. Germline-derived CDR1 and CDR2 are LGHDT and YNNKEL (reference sequence). The CDR3 length is 15 residues. CDR3: CASSSGQPGNYGYTF. In DNA, the CDR3 is TGTGCCAGCAGCTCTGGACAGCCAGGGAACTATGGCTACACCTTC.

V is TRBV5-8 and J is TRBJ1-2; D might be TRBD1 (5 bases). V was clipped by 0 bases and J by 7 bases, with 22 bases between them. The CDR3 has 17 residues. Germline CDR1 and CDR2: SGHTS and YDEGEE. CDR3 sequence (DNA): TGTGCCAGCAGCTTGGGTCAGGACACGTCCTATTTCTTTGGCTACACCTTC. Its protein product is CASSLGQDTSYFFGYTF.

The J gene is TRBJ1-2, the V gene TRBV27; 8 positions agree with TRBD1. The CDR3 runs to 14 residues. In germline, CDR1 is MNHEY, CDR2 SMNVEV (reference sequence). Trimming at V came to 10 bases and at J to 7 bases, leaving 14 bases not matched to a gene. Here the CDR3 DNA reads TGTGCCACCCGCACCGGGACAGGAGGCGGTGGCTACACCTTC. It yields the protein CATRTGTGGGGYTF.

The rearrangement uses TRBV5-6 and TRBJ2-7, with no clear D. The germline V and J ends were trimmed by 0 bases and 3 bases, with 10 bases remaining between them. This CDR3 comprises 14 residues. Germline assignment: CDR1 SGHDT and CDR2 YYEEEE. CDR3 residues: CASSLVGAGYEQYF. The CDR3 nucleotides are TGTGCCAGCAGCTTGGTGGGCGCAGGCTACGAGCAGTACTTC.

J is TRBJ1-1 and V is TRBV28; 8 positions match TRBD1. V shed 2 bases and J 3 bases; nucleotides not matched to a gene: 8. The germline V gene has CDR1 MDHEN and CDR2 SYDVKM. CDR3 length: 16 amino acids. The CDR3 bases are TGTGCCAGCAGTTTAGTTCAGGGGGCGGGTGACACTGAAGCTTTCTTT. This gives the protein CASSLVQGAGDTEAFF.

V usage is TRBV7-3 and J usage is TRBJ1-1, with D unclear. V dropped 8 bases and J dropped 4 bases, with 14 bases sitting between them. The length of the CDR3 is 13 residues. The germline gives CDR1 SGHTA, CDR2 FQGTGA. CDR3 loop: CASAPGLGTEAFF. CDR3 nucleotides: TGTGCCAGCGCTCCCGGGTTGGGCACTGAAGCTTTCTTT. Using reference TRBV7-3 and TRBJ1-1 for the parts outside the CDR3, the full variable domain is GAGVSQTPSNKVTEKGKYVELRCDPISGHTALYWYRQSLGQGPEFLIYFQGTGAADDSGLPNDRFFAVRPEGSVSTLKIQRTERGDSAVYLCASAPGLGTEAFFGQGTRLTVV.

The CDR3 spells CASSQERDRVETQYF. Here the CDR3 DNA reads TGTGCCAGCAGCCAAGAGAGAGACAGGGTCGAGACCCAGTACTTC. The chain carries TRBV14 and TRBJ2-5; 7 bases are a match to TRBD1. V lost 0 bases to trimming and J lost 5 bases; unmatched junction nucleotides: 6. CDR1 and CDR2 from the germline V gene are SGHDN and FVKESK. The CDR3 extends over 15 amino acids.

This chain joins TRBV3-1 (or the pseudogene TRBV3-2) and TRBJ1-1, with a tentative D call TRBD1 (5 bases). The V and J ends lost 4 bases and 5 bases respectively, with 23 bases between them. CDR1 is LGHDT and CDR2 is YNNKEL in the germline V gene (reference sequence). The CDR3 loop spans 17 amino acids. CDR3 amino acids: CASSRFASGGGETEAFF. Here the CDR3 DNA reads TGTGCCAGCAGCCGCTTCGCGTCCGGGGGAGGGGAAACTGAAGCTTTCTTT.

The chain couples TRBV9 to TRBJ1-2; 7 positions agree with TRBD1. CDR1 SGDLS and CDR2 YYNGEE come from the germline V gene. V gave up 0 bases and J gave up 0 bases; unmatched junction bases: 2. The CDR3 runs to 15 residues. Here the CDR3 reads CASSVGRGPNYGYTF. CDR3 nucleotides: TGTGCCAGCAGCGTAGGAAGGGGGCCTAACTATGGCTACACCTTC.

The rearrangement links TRBV6-8 to TRBJ1-2; 7 bases match TRBD1. With 2 bases clipped from V and 3 bases from J, the junction kept 6 bases outside the gene matches. Germline values: CDR1 MNHGY, CDR2 SAAAGT. This CDR3 is built from 15 residues. CDR3 residues: CASSYNNRGYYGYTF. The CDR3, as DNA: TGTGCCAGCAGTTACAACAACAGGGGTTACTATGGCTACACCTTC.

The V and J genes are TRBV18 and TRBJ2-3; D is perhaps TRBD1 (6 bases). V gave up 6 bases and J gave up 4 bases, with 11 bases separating them. Germline V gene data show CDR1 as KGHSH and CDR2 as LQKENI. The CDR3 totals 13 residues. The CDR3 sequence: CASSGSGADTQYF. CDR3 coding DNA: TGTGCCAGCTCCGGCTCAGGGGCAGATACGCAGTATTTT.

This chain joins TRBV18 and TRBJ1-5; 7 bases agree with TRBD1. Trimming removed 3 bases from V and 5 bases from J; junction bases left unmatched: 1. CDR1 is KGHSH and CDR2 is LQKENI in the germline V gene. This CDR3 is built from 13 residues. The CDR3 DNA reads TGTGCCAGCTCACCCGGACAGGATCAGCCCCAGCATTTT. Residues: CASSPGQDQPQHF.